The 2 T cell receptor beta chains below all came from one sample that was sequenced in a study of cytomegalovirus exposure and HLA in healthy donors. It was with 60 Vbeta and 13 Jbeta primers that the PCR ran. Profiled with immunoSEQ multiplex PCR; TCRdb holds only in-frame clones, not every one. The table lists 200,000 to 250,000 clones, about 79% of them singletons. The specimen sequenced was PBMCs. All receptors derive from a man aged 18-30 years in good health and CMV-seronegative.

This chain connects TRBV19 to TRBJ1-3; TRBD1 matches at 7 bases. The trim removed 2 bases at V and 2 bases at J, leaving 3 bases unmatched. The CDR3 loop spans 15 amino acids. CDR1 and CDR2 from the germline V gene are LNHDA and SQIVND (reference sequence). For the CDR3, the DNA is TGTGCCAGTAGTATAACAACAGGGGCTGGAAACACCATATATTTT. This gives the protein CASSITTGAGNTIYF. The entire variable domain, with the rest obtained from reference TRBV19 and TRBJ1-3, is as follows: DGGITQSPKYLFRKEGQNVTLSCEQNLNHDAMYWYRQDPGQGLRLIYYSQIVNDFQKGDIAEGYSVSREKKESFPLTVTSAQKNPTAFYLCASSITTGAGNTIYFGEGSWLTVV.

The rearrangement links TRBV6-1 to TRBJ1-2; 7 bases fit TRBD1. V lost 2 bases to trimming and J lost 0 bases; unmatched junction nucleotides: 6. CDR1 and CDR2 from the germline V gene are MNHNS and SASEGT. The CDR3 totals 16 residues. CDR3 DNA sequence: TGTGCCAGCAGTGAAACAGGGGTCGGGACTAACTATGGCTACACCTTC. This encodes CASSETGVGTNYGYTF.